In this sample, the clone carrying this T cell receptor beta chain turned up a few times. The antigen is not known. As TCR cDNA was made by 5'RACE template switching, a universal primer site and UMIs were added. Each CDR3 protein gets one entry after TCRdb re-called the 5' RACE reads with MiXCR. The table includes roughly 240,000 distinct CDR3 sequences, roughly 6.2% detected once. Germline V gives CDR1 LGHNA, CDR2 YSLEER. The CDR3 sequence is 16 residues long. With V trimmed by 1 base and J by 0 bases, 4 bases remained unmatched. The source of the sample is a study of T cells after yellow fever vaccination. Study conclusions and caveats: Repertoires obtained by FACS sorting could include abundant clonotypes that entered as contaminants from the bulk population.

The specimen comprised CD4+ T cells sorted from PBMCs, sampled on the day of the yellow fever booster vaccination. This sequence was found in a man between 25 and 39 years old who received the YFV17D yellow fever vaccine. This sequence joins TRBV4-3 and TRBJ2-3; 7 bases agree with TRBD2. This chain's CDR3 is CASSQGGGFSTDTQYF. In DNA form, the CDR3 reads TGCGCCAGCAGCCAAGGGGGGGGGTTTAGCACAGATACGCAGTATTTT.